Presented here are 22 T cell receptor beta chains from one specimen sequenced in a study of CXCR3-negative and CXCR3-positive naive CD8 T cells. Preparation of TRB cDNA libraries relied on 5' RACE carrying UMI labels. For each CDR3 protein, TCRdb gives one entry from its re-call of the 5' RACE reads, without DNA. The table lists 20,000 to 30,000 distinct CDR3 sequences. Sequencing input: naive CXCR3- CD8+ T cells from blood. This sample's subset: CD45RO-CCR7+CD27+CD95- naive CD8+ T cells lacking CXCR3 (TNR3-). These receptor sequences come from a human donor in good health. Some clones in this sample may be carry-over from other donors' samples.

The CDR3 region is CASSSHYNEQFF. V gene TRBV7-2 combines with J gene TRBJ2-1. This CDR3 region has 12 residues. Per germline, CDR1 SGHTA and CDR2 FQGNSA.

The rearrangement joins TRBV7-3 to TRBJ2-2. This CDR3 has 12 amino acids. CDR1 is SGHTA and CDR2 is FQGTGA in the germline V gene. CDR3 region: CASSRVSGELFF.

The chain carries TRBV7-6 and TRBJ1-1. CDR3 length: 15 residues. Germline CDR1 is SGHVS and CDR2 is FNYEAQ. CDR3 protein: CASSLSDGLNTEAFF.

This chain connects TRBV6-5 to TRBJ2-7. This CDR3 region has 12 residues. The V gene's germline CDR1 is MNHEY and CDR2 SVGAGI. CDR3 region: CASRALGYEQYF.

The chain uses TRBV20-1 and TRBJ2-7; TCRdb calls TRBD2, which cannot be checked without DNA. The CDR3 is made up of 15 amino acids. Per germline, CDR1 DFQATT and CDR2 SNEGSKA (reference sequence). CDR3 loop: CSAAGTSGTPWEQYF.

The chain carries TRBV7-9 and TRBJ1-2; the D gene TCRdb calls, TRBD1, cannot be checked with no DNA. The germline V gene has CDR1 SEHNR and CDR2 FQNEAQ (reference sequence). The CDR3 loop spans 12 amino acids. The CDR3 sequence is CASSSRWDGYTF.

The chain couples TRBV7-6 to TRBJ2-7. Germline loops: CDR1 SGHVS, CDR2 FNYEAQ. There are 14 residues in the CDR3. CDR3 region: CASSLAQGTYEQYF.

V gene TRBV28 combines with J gene TRBJ1-3; the TRBD1 assignment by TCRdb is unverifiable without DNA. This CDR3 is built from 16 residues. Per germline, CDR1 MDHEN and CDR2 SYDVKM. The CDR3 loop is CASSLVGHNSGNTIYF.

This chain connects TRBV9 to TRBJ1-2; no DNA is available, so the TRBD1 call from TCRdb remains unchecked. The germline CDR1 and CDR2 sequences are SGDLS and YYNGEE. The CDR3 is 15 amino acids. The CDR3: CASSLAPRDHYGYTF.

Its frequency marks this clonotype as medium-sized. CDR3 sequence reads: CASSATGAPYEQYF. The chain uses TRBV11-3 and TRBJ2-7; the D call of TRBD1 rests on TCRdb alone, since no DNA is present to check it. The CDR3 sequence is 14 residues long. Per germline, CDR1 SGHNT and CDR2 YENEEA.

The chain uses TRBV29-1 and TRBJ1-1. Per germline, CDR1 SQVTM and CDR2 ANQGSEA. The CDR3 has 12 residues. The CDR3 here is CSVEGYLTEAFF.

The CDR3 here is CASRPQGAEETQYF. This chain connects TRBV12-3 or TRBV12-4 to TRBJ2-5; TCRdb's D call, TRBD1, is unchecked because there is no DNA. This CDR3 is built from 14 residues.

The chain joins TRBV28 to TRBJ2-5; the TCRdb call, TRBD2, lacks DNA for checking. The CDR3 has 18 amino acids. Per the germline V gene, CDR1 is MDHEN and CDR2 is SYDVKM. This CDR3 reads CASNLMGLAGALQETQYF. The full variable domain, with the rest looked up from reference TRBV28 and TRBJ2-5, is DVKVTQSSRYLVKRTGEKVFLECVQDMDHENMFWYRQDPGLGLRLIYFSYDVKMKEKGDIPEGYSVSREKKERFSLILESASTNQTSMYLCASNLMGLAGALQETQYFGPGTRLLVL.

This chain joins TRBV7-9 and TRBJ1-5. Per the germline V gene, CDR1 is SEHNR and CDR2 is FQNEAQ (reference sequence). This CDR3 spans 16 amino acids. The CDR3 spells CASSSGDGRFNQPQHF.

This chain connects TRBV7-9 to TRBJ2-1; TCRdb names TRBD2, which stays unverified in the absence of DNA. This CDR3 is 14 amino acids long. In germline, CDR1 is SEHNR, CDR2 FQNEAQ (reference sequence). The CDR3 spells CASSVRDSDNEQFF.

The CDR3 reads CASRPDGTSGSLRYNEQFF. The J gene is TRBJ2-1, the V gene TRBV5-1; the TCRdb call, TRBD2, lacks DNA for checking. This CDR3 contains 19 residues. Germline CDR1 is SGHRS and CDR2 is YFSETQ.

The rearrangement links TRBV6-6 to TRBJ2-5; TCRdb outputs TRBD1, but without DNA this stays unchecked. Germline-derived CDR1 and CDR2 are MNHNY and SVGAGI (reference sequence). The CDR3 runs 14 residues. CDR3 in amino acids: CASWGGLYQETQYF.

This clonotype is labeled medium-sized based on frequency. The chain joins TRBV6-2 or TRBV6-3 to TRBJ2-3; TCRdb selects TRBD1, and the lack of DNA leaves this call unchecked. The germline CDR1 and CDR2 sequences are MNHEY and SVGEGT. The CDR3 runs to 21 residues. The CDR3 reads CASSWDRAPISVAQSTDTQYF.

The rearrangement joins TRBV9 to TRBJ1-1; absent DNA, TCRdb's TRBD1 call cannot be checked. The CDR3 sequence is 16 residues long. Germline V lookup: CDR1 SGDLS, CDR2 YYNGEE. This chain's CDR3 is CASSDGTDDLNTEAFF.

The rearrangement links TRBV12-3 or TRBV12-4 to TRBJ2-1; TCRdb picks TRBD1, but there is no DNA to check that call. The CDR3 extends over 13 amino acids. The CDR3 is CASRGQILNEQFF.

CDR3 loop: CSVESVTGGYGYTF. The chain is built from TRBV29-1 and TRBJ1-2; TCRdb picks TRBD1, but there is no DNA to check that call. Germline assignment: CDR1 SQVTM and CDR2 ANQGSEA. The CDR3 runs to 14 residues.

The chain is built from TRBV7-9 and TRBJ2-2. The CDR3 contains 11 residues. Germline-derived CDR1 and CDR2 are SEHNR and FQNEAQ (reference sequence). The CDR3 sequence is CAALGTGELFF.